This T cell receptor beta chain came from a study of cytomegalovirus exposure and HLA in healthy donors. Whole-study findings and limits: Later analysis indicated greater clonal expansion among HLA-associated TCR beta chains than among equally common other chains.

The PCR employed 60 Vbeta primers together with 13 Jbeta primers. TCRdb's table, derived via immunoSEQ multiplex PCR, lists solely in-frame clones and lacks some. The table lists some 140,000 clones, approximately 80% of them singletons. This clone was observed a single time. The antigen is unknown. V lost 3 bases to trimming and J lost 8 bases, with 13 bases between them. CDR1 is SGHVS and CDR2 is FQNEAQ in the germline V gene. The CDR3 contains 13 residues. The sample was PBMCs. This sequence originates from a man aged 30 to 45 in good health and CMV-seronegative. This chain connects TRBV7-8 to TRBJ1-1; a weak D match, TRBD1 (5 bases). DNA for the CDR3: TGTGCCAGCAGCTTCAGAGAAGACAGCGAAGCTTTCTTT. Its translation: CASSFREDSEAFF.